This T cell receptor (beta chain) is drawn from a study of shared clonotypes between healthy human individuals. Study details: Three CD4 naive, three CD4 memory, two CD8 naive and one CD8 memory plate were used per donor. Study findings and constraints: A small donor pool kept down the genetic and exposure-history diversity that was represented.

Notes on this clone: The target antigen is unknown.

The CDR3 is 17 amino acids. Per the germline V gene, CDR1 is KGHSH and CDR2 is LQKENI. V lost 4 bases to trimming and J lost 4 bases; unmatched junction nucleotides: 12. The donors were adults (healthy and HIV-negative) with no recent acute infections or vaccinations. Across several immunoSEQ plates, the genomic DNA of each subset was split evenly. Assay: immunoSEQ multiplex PCR; the TCRdb copy retains only in-frame clones and omits some. The sample consists of 170,000 or so clones, 65% to 70% of them appearing once. V and J are TRBV18 and TRBJ2-3; 9 nucleotides agree with TRBD1. The source is a man aged 25 to 40 in good health. What was sequenced was memory CD4+ T cells sorted from blood. Sample subset: CD45RA-negative fraction. The CDR3 reads CASSRQPPGQGSDTQYF. CDR3 DNA: TGTGCCAGCTCACGACAACCTCCGGGACAGGGATCAGATACGCAGTATTTT.